The TCR beta chain described here comes from a study of blood T cell repertoires in COVID-19. About the research overall: Donors in the United States, Italy and Spain gave samples during acute or convalescent COVID-19. PBMCs, B-cell-depleted T cells, or T cells provided the cDNA or gDNA that made up the material.

Source study methods: Amplification with reference gene primers provided the estimates of nucleated cell counts. Generated by immunoSEQ multiplex PCR, the TCRdb table keeps only in-frame clones and is missing some. That table gives V, J and clone size, and the DNA gave D and trimming. The sample carries 200,000 to 300,000 clones, 85% to 90% recorded once. Germline assignment: CDR1 MNHEY and CDR2 SVGAGI. V gave up 7 bases and J gave up 5 bases; unmatched junction bases: 9. The CDR3 totals 15 residues. The sequenced sample consisted of peripheral blood. This sequence originates from a woman between 40 and 55 years old with acute or convalescent COVID-19. The V and J genes are TRBV6-5 and TRBJ1-1; 11 nucleotides line up with TRBD1. The CDR3 coding sequence is TGTGCCAGCAAGATCTGGGGACAGGGGGTAACTGAAGCTTTCTTT. Translating gives CASKIWGQGVTEAFF.